This is a list of T cell receptor beta chains from one sample in a study of blood T cell repertoires in COVID-19. Data came from immunoSEQ multiplex PCR; TCRdb stores just in-frame clones and leaves some out. The sample gives some 180,000 clones, 83% of which show up once; roughly 2% is in the top ten. Material: peripheral blood. The source of these receptors is a woman over 75 with acute or convalescent COVID-19. The CDR3 runs from the conserved cysteine through the conserved F or W. The order of the fields is clone size, D gene, J gene, V gene, CDR3 DNA, CDR3 protein. A D gene is named only where the DNA matches it firmly. Size values are once, few and many counts, or a class for expanded clones, and some rows have none.

clone_size: -
d_call: -
j_call: TRBJ2-1
v_call: TRBV5-1
cdr3_nt: TGCGCCAGCAGCTTGGGATGGGCGGGAAGCTCCTACAATGAGCAGTTCTTC
cdr3_aa: CASSLGWAGSSYNEQFF

clone_size: -
d_call: -
j_call: TRBJ1-6
v_call: TRBV9
cdr3_nt: TGTGCCAGCAGCGTAACAGTGAGCTCCTATAATTCACCCCTCCACTTT
cdr3_aa: CASSVTVSSYNSPLHF

clone_size: -
d_call: TRBD1
j_call: TRBJ1-5
v_call: TRBV15
cdr3_nt: TGTGCCACCAGCAGCCCCGGCGGGACAGCACCCCTGCCCCAGCATTTT
cdr3_aa: CATSSPGGTAPLPQHF

clone_size: -
d_call: TRBD1
j_call: TRBJ1-5
v_call: TRBV27
cdr3_nt: TGTGCCAGCAGTCTGAACTGGGACAGTAACAAGGCCCAGCATTTT
cdr3_aa: CASSLNWDSNKAQHF

clone_size: -
d_call: TRBD1
j_call: TRBJ1-5
v_call: TRBV6-5
cdr3_nt: TGTGCCAGCAGACTCGGGACAGGCCGCAATCAGCCCCAGCATTTT
cdr3_aa: CASRLGTGRNQPQHF

clone_size: -
d_call: TRBD2
j_call: TRBJ2-5
v_call: TRBV7-7
cdr3_nt: TGTGCTAGCAGCTTAAGCGGGGGGATGGGAGGAGAGACCCAGTACTTC
cdr3_aa: CASSLSGGMGGETQYF

clone_size: -
d_call: TRBD2
j_call: TRBJ2-7
v_call: TRBV6-6
cdr3_nt: TGTGCCAGCAGGAGCGGGGGGCAACACTACGAGCAGTACTTC
cdr3_aa: CASRSGGQHYEQYF

clone_size: -
d_call: -
j_call: TRBJ2-3
v_call: TRBV27
cdr3_nt: TGTGCCAGCAGCCGCAGGACAGGAGGGGCAGATACGCAGTATTTT
cdr3_aa: CASSRRTGGADTQYF

clone_size: -
d_call: -
j_call: TRBJ1-1
v_call: TRBV3-1/TRBV3-2
cdr3_nt: TGTGCCAGCAGCTCCACAGGGCACACTGAAGCTTTCTTT
cdr3_aa: CASSSTGHTEAFF

clone_size: -
d_call: -
j_call: TRBJ1-1
v_call: TRBV19
cdr3_nt: TGTGCCAGTAGTATAGGGGGGGTTTGGAACACTGAAGCTTTCTTT
cdr3_aa: CASSIGGVWNTEAFF

clone_size: -
d_call: TRBD1
j_call: TRBJ1-1
v_call: TRBV28
cdr3_nt: TGTGCCACCATAGTGACAGGGGCGAAAACTGAAGCTTTCTTT
cdr3_aa: CATIVTGAKTEAFF

clone_size: -
d_call: TRBD2
j_call: TRBJ2-2
v_call: TRBV5-1
cdr3_nt: TGCGCCAGCAGCCGGGAGGGGACTAGCGGGAGCGTGCGCACCGGGGAGCTGTTTTTT
cdr3_aa: CASSREGTSGSVRTGELFF

clone_size: -
d_call: -
j_call: TRBJ1-5
v_call: TRBV11-3
cdr3_nt: TGTGCCAGCAGCTTAGGGCCCCTCTCGACAGTCCCCCAGCCCCAGCATTTT
cdr3_aa: CASSLGPLSTVPQPQHF

clone_size: -
d_call: TRBD2
j_call: TRBJ2-7
v_call: TRBV6-5
cdr3_nt: TGTGCCAGCAGACTAATAGCGGGGGGGCATGACGAGCAGTACTTC
cdr3_aa: CASRLIAGGHDEQYF

clone_size: -
d_call: -
j_call: TRBJ2-2
v_call: TRBV12-3/TRBV12-4
cdr3_nt: TGTGCCAGCAGAGGGACTCCCACCGGGGAGCTGTTTTTT
cdr3_aa: CASRGTPTGELFF

clone_size: -
d_call: TRBD1
j_call: TRBJ1-3
v_call: TRBV24-1
cdr3_nt: TGTGCCACCAGCGCCGGGACAGGATTAGGTTCTGGAAACACCATATATTTT
cdr3_aa: CATSAGTGLGSGNTIYF

clone_size: -
d_call: -
j_call: TRBJ1-2
v_call: TRBV19
cdr3_nt: TGTGCCAGTAGTATGCCTCAACCCCAAGTGGACTATGACTACACCTTC
cdr3_aa: CASSMPQPQVDYDYTF

clone_size: -
d_call: -
j_call: TRBJ1-1
v_call: TRBV14
cdr3_nt: TGTGCCAGCAGCCAAGTTATAACAACTGAAGCTTTCTTT
cdr3_aa: CASSQVITTEAFF

clone_size: -
d_call: TRBD1
j_call: TRBJ1-2
v_call: TRBV28
cdr3_nt: TGTGCCAGCAGCTACGGACAGGGAGTTGACTATGGCTACACCTTC
cdr3_aa: CASSYGQGVDYGYTF

clone_size: -
d_call: TRBD1
j_call: TRBJ2-7
v_call: TRBV7-2
cdr3_nt: TGTGCCAGCAGCTCCGGGACAGGGGGCATAGGGCAGTACTTC
cdr3_aa: CASSSGTGGIGQYF

clone_size: -
d_call: -
j_call: TRBJ2-2
v_call: TRBV7-2
cdr3_nt: TGTGCAAGCCGGACGGGGACGAACACCGGGGAGCTGTTTTTT
cdr3_aa: CASRTGTNTGELFF

clone_size: -
d_call: TRBD1
j_call: TRBJ2-1
v_call: TRBV30
cdr3_nt: TGTGCCTGGAGTGCAGGGGCAGGGGGTTTCTTCGATGAGCAGTTCTTC
cdr3_aa: CAWSAGAGGFFDEQFF

clone_size: -
d_call: -
j_call: TRBJ2-5
v_call: TRBV3-1/TRBV3-2
cdr3_nt: TGTGCCAGCAGCCAAGATAGGCGGGAACCCCAGTCCCAGTACTTC
cdr3_aa: CASSQDRREPQSQYF

clone_size: -
d_call: -
j_call: TRBJ1-5
v_call: TRBV6-2/TRBV6-3
cdr3_nt: TGTGCCAGCAGTCAAAAAACAGGGAGTAGCAATCAGCCCCAGCATTTT
cdr3_aa: CASSQKTGSSNQPQHF

clone_size: -
d_call: TRBD1
j_call: TRBJ2-2
v_call: TRBV5-1
cdr3_nt: TGCGCCAGCAGCCTATGGGGACAGGGGAACACCGGGGAGCTGTTTTTT
cdr3_aa: CASSLWGQGNTGELFF

clone_size: -
d_call: -
j_call: TRBJ1-1
v_call: TRBV25-1
cdr3_nt: TGTGCCAGCAGTGACGGGGGTAACACTGAAGCTTTCTTT
cdr3_aa: CASSDGGNTEAFF

clone_size: -
d_call: TRBD2
j_call: TRBJ2-5
v_call: TRBV19
cdr3_nt: TGTGCCAGTAGTCGGATCGGACTAGCGGGATGGGGTGAGGAGACCCAGTACTTC
cdr3_aa: CASSRIGLAGWGEETQYF

clone_size: -
d_call: TRBD1
j_call: TRBJ2-7
v_call: TRBV5-1
cdr3_nt: TGCGCCAGCGGACGGGACAGGGTTATAGAGCAGTACTTC
cdr3_aa: CASGRDRVIEQYF

clone_size: -
d_call: -
j_call: TRBJ2-1
v_call: TRBV11-2
cdr3_nt: TGTGCCAGCAGCTTAGCTGGACAGAACCTCCAGTTCTTC
cdr3_aa: CASSLAGQNLQFF

clone_size: -
d_call: -
j_call: TRBJ1-5
v_call: TRBV3-1/TRBV3-2
cdr3_nt: TGTGCCAGCAGCCAAGGGGGGCGTAACAATCAGCCCCAGCATTTT
cdr3_aa: CASSQGGRNNQPQHF

clone_size: -
d_call: -
j_call: TRBJ1-1
v_call: TRBV28
cdr3_nt: TGTGCCAGCAGGTACGCCGGGGATAACACTGAAGCTTTCTTT
cdr3_aa: CASRYAGDNTEAFF

clone_size: once
d_call: TRBD1
j_call: TRBJ1-2
v_call: TRBV28
cdr3_nt: TGTGCCAGCAGTTTACTTGGACAGGGAATCCATAGTGGCTACACCTTC
cdr3_aa: CASSLLGQGIHSGYTF

clone_size: few
d_call: TRBD2
j_call: TRBJ2-7
v_call: TRBV9
cdr3_nt: TGTGCCAGCAGCGTAGGCCCGGGGACTAGCGGGAGGGGCGCCTACGAGCAGTACTTC
cdr3_aa: CASSVGPGTSGRGAYEQYF

clone_size: -
d_call: -
j_call: TRBJ1-1
v_call: TRBV7-9
cdr3_nt: TGTGCCAGCAGCCCGGACATCACCCTTATGAACACTGAAGCTTTCTTT
cdr3_aa: CASSPDITLMNTEAFF

clone_size: -
d_call: -
j_call: TRBJ1-4
v_call: TRBV28
cdr3_nt: TGTGCCAGCAGTTTCAGCGTCGGAGAAAAACTGTTTTTT
cdr3_aa: CASSFSVGEKLFF

clone_size: -
d_call: TRBD1
j_call: TRBJ2-5
v_call: TRBV2
cdr3_nt: TGTGCCAGCAGCTACACACAGGGGGGCCAAGAGACCCAGTACTTC
cdr3_aa: CASSYTQGGQETQYF

clone_size: -
d_call: TRBD1
j_call: TRBJ1-1
v_call: TRBV18
cdr3_nt: TGTGCCAGCTCGTCCACAGGGGGGGCTGAAGCTTTCTTT
cdr3_aa: CASSSTGGAEAFF

clone_size: -
d_call: -
j_call: TRBJ2-3
v_call: TRBV11-3
cdr3_nt: TGTGCCAGCAGCTTAGCAGGGTTTGACACAGATACGCAGTATTTT
cdr3_aa: CASSLAGFDTDTQYF

clone_size: -
d_call: -
j_call: TRBJ1-3
v_call: TRBV11-2
cdr3_nt: TGTGCCAGCAGCTTAGAACAGGGAAACACCATATATTTT
cdr3_aa: CASSLEQGNTIYF

clone_size: -
d_call: TRBD1
j_call: TRBJ2-3
v_call: TRBV28
cdr3_nt: TGTGCCAGCAGGCCGCAGGGGGTTAGCACAGATACGCAGTATTTT
cdr3_aa: CASRPQGVSTDTQYF

clone_size: few
d_call: TRBD2
j_call: TRBJ2-1
v_call: TRBV27
cdr3_nt: TGTGCCAGCAGTCCCCTAGCGGGGGATTACAATGAGCAGTTCTTC
cdr3_aa: CASSPLAGDYNEQFF